The sequence of this T cell receptor beta chain was determined in a study of breast tumors, draining lymph nodes, adjacent tissues. Study results and limitations: The lymph node origin of tumor T cells was framed as consistent with a hypothesis, not demonstrated. Tumor and nontumor repertoires were significantly more similar in luminal-like than in basal-like breast cancer. Tumor TCR diversity was below lymph nodes but above nontumor tissue.

The CDR3 contains 16 residues. J gave up 2 bases and V 6 bases, and 12 bases lay outside the gene matches. The germline CDR1 and CDR2 sequences are SGHRS and YFSETQ. This clonotype was seen repeatedly, ten times or more. Its antigen is currently unknown. Each CDR3 protein is one row after TCRdb ran MiXCR on the multiplex PCR reads. The table shows approximately 37,000 distinct CDR3 sequences, with 36% occurring only once. This receptor was taken from a female donor with breast cancer. Some clones in this sample may be carry-over from other donors' samples. The chain joins TRBV5-1 to TRBJ2-7; 9 nucleotides line up with TRBD2. The source material was breast tumor tissue. Here the CDR3 DNA reads TGCGCCAGCACCCCACTAGCGGGCGCTTCTACCTACGAGCAGTACTTC. This translates into CASTPLAGASTYEQYF.